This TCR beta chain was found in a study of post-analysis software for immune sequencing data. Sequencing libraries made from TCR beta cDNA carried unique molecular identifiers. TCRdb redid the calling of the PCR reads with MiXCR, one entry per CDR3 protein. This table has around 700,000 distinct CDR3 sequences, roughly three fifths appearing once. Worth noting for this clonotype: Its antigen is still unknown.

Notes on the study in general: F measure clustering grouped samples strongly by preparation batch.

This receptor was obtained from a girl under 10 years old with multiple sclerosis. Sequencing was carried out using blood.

The CDR3 DNA reads as TGTGCCAGCAGTTACGGGGCAGGCACAGATACGCAGTATTTT. This translates into CASSYGAGTDTQYF. The rearrangement links TRBV6-2 or TRBV6-3 to TRBJ2-3, with TRBD1 as a possible D gene (5 bases). This CDR3 has 14 residues. The V gene lost 2 bases and the J gene lost 1 base, with 7 bases spanning the gap. The germline V gene encodes CDR1 MNHEY and CDR2 SVGEGT.